This TCR beta chain was recorded in a study of graft-versus-host responses after intestinal transplantation. As for the study in general: Transplantation in recipients was multivisceral, liver-intestinal, or isolated intestinal. Overall study findings and caveats: There was an association between peak levels of circulating GvH clones and early post-transplant HvG declines. Some GvH clones were seen earlier in gut or blood, suggesting intestinal origin.

Sequenced by immunoSEQ multiplex PCR; TCRdb stores in-frame clones only, minus some. Of about 78,000 clones detected, roughly 87% appear once; the ten largest clones hold around 8%. This CDR3 contains 11 residues. Germline V gives CDR1 MDHEN, CDR2 SYDVKM. The V end lost 2 bases, the J end lost 6 bases, and 5 bases lay between the germline ends. This clone has just one count. The target antigen is unknown. Sequenced here: unstimulated CD8+ T cells sorted from spleen or lymph node cells, sampled before transplant. The rearrangement joins TRBV28 to TRBJ2-7; no firm D call. The receptor was derived from a human donor who was the organ donor for an intestinal transplant. The CDR3 is CASSLTGEQYF. CDR3 bases: TGTGCCAGCAGTTTAACGGGCGAGCAGTACTTC.